This T cell receptor (beta chain) is from a study of cytomegalovirus exposure and HLA in healthy donors. PCR involved 60 Vbeta and 13 Jbeta primers. Measured with immunoSEQ multiplex PCR; TCRdb has only the in-frame clones, and not every one. This sample carries around 190,000 clones, approximately 86% of them seen once, and the ten largest clones take approximately 1.7%. The study, taken as a whole, reports: The study flagged around 160 TCR beta chains as cytomegalovirus-associated.

Germline trimming cut 3 bases from V and 7 bases from J; bases unmatched to any gene: 16. In germline, CDR1 is MDHEN, CDR2 SYDVKM. This CDR3 has 17 residues. In its sample, this clone was seen once. No antigen is known for it. The chain has TRBV28 and TRBJ2-7, with TRBD1 matching 9 bases. This TCR was sampled from a woman aged 18-29 years in good health and CMV-seronegative. The sequencing input was PBMCs. DNA of the CDR3: TGTGCCAGCAGTTTGAAGGACAGGGGTTTCAAGGTTTATGAGCAGTACTTC. This codes for CASSLKDRGFKVYEQYF.